The 7 T cell receptor beta chains listed next were all sequenced from one sample in a study of TIL therapy for anti-PD-1-resistant metastatic lung cancer. Time point meaning: pre-treatment sample, taken before nivolumab and TIL therapy. Pleural nodules or supraclavicular lymph nodes made up most of the excised metastases sampled. The immunoSEQ assay was v3. The assay was immunoSEQ multiplex PCR, and TCRdb's table has in-frame clones only and misses some. The table has roughly 6,300 clones, roughly 64% seen once. Sequencing used tumor tissue, obtained at baseline. Every receptor here comes from a person aged 25 to 80 with non-small cell lung cancer.

This chain links TRBV6-2 or TRBV6-3 with TRBJ2-5, with TRBD2 as a possible D gene (6 bases). CDR1 and CDR2 from the germline V gene are MNHEY and SVGEGT. CDR3 length equals 15 residues. V gave up 2 bases and J gave up 5 bases, with 15 bases separating them. CDR3 sequence: CASSYEAGTAETQYF. DNA of the CDR3: TGTGCCAGCAGTTACGAGGCGGGGACCGCGGAGACCCAGTACTTC.

This chain links TRBV7-9 with TRBJ1-1, with 7 bases lining up with TRBD1. V gave up 3 bases and J gave up 7 bases; unmatched junction bases: 14. The CDR3 totals 16 residues. Per the germline V gene, CDR1 is SEHNR and CDR2 is FQNEAQ (reference sequence). The CDR3 DNA follows: TGTGCCAGCAGCTTCTCTCGGGCAGGGGGTAGCTTTGAAGCTTTCTTT. Protein sequence: CASSFSRAGGSFEAFF.

This clone is labeled as medium-sized. This sequence joins TRBV2 and TRBJ2-1; a weak D match, TRBD2 (6 bases). The germline V and J ends were trimmed by 7 bases and 16 bases, with 17 bases remaining between them. The CDR3 consists of 11 residues. The germline V gene has CDR1 SNHLY and CDR2 FYNNEI. The CDR3 region is CASTLRDLYFF. Here the CDR3 DNA reads TGTGCCAGCACCCTCCGGGACTTATATTTCTTC.

CDR3 amino acids: CASSDDLRGYQETQYF. The CDR3 DNA follows: TGTGCCAGCAGCGACGACTTACGGGGGTACCAAGAGACCCAGTACTTC. The chain links TRBV6-2 or TRBV6-3 to TRBJ2-5, with D maybe TRBD2 (6 bases). The CDR3 length is 16 residues. V was shortened by 6 bases and J by 0 bases, with 17 bases between the two germline ends. In germline, CDR1 is MNHEY, CDR2 SVGEGT.

The chain links TRBV10-3 to TRBJ2-3; 16 bases map to TRBD2. Per the germline V gene, CDR1 is ENHRY and CDR2 is SYGVKD. The trim removed 9 bases at V and 1 base at J, leaving 4 bases unmatched. The length of the CDR3 is 16 residues. CDR3 sequence (DNA): TGTGCCATGTCCGGGACTAGCGGGGGGGGCACAGATACGCAGTATTTT. Protein product: CAMSGTSGGGTDTQYF.

The chain couples TRBV24-1 to TRBJ2-1, with D perhaps TRBD1 (5 bases). This CDR3 contains 15 residues. In germline, CDR1 is KGHDR, CDR2 SFDVKD. The ends were cut back, 3 bases at V and 8 bases at J, with 16 bases in the middle. The CDR3 loop is CATSDRAQGLDEQFF. Here the CDR3 DNA reads TGTGCCACCAGTGATCGGGCCCAGGGCCTAGATGAGCAGTTCTTC.

The chain couples TRBV6-5 to TRBJ2-3; 7 bases align to TRBD2. CDR3 length: 13 residues. Germline CDR1 reads MNHEY; CDR2 reads SVGAGI. Trimming removed 9 bases from V and 1 base from J; junction bases left unmatched: 4. For the CDR3, the DNA is TGTGCCAGTCTAGCGGCGGGCACAGATACGCAGTATTTT. Its protein product is CASLAAGTDTQYF.